Listed below are T cell receptor beta chains from one sample, sequenced in a study of cytomegalovirus exposure and HLA in healthy donors. Profiled with immunoSEQ multiplex PCR; TCRdb holds only in-frame clones, not every one. The sample has about 140,000 clones; 76% are singletons. The sample consisted of PBMCs. The receptors were gathered from a man aged 40-50 years in good health and CMV-seronegative. The CDR3 runs from the conserved cysteine through the conserved F or W. Fields, in order: D gene, clone size, V gene, J gene, CDR3 DNA, CDR3 protein. A D gene is named only where the DNA matches it firmly. Clone sizes are given selectively: once, few, many, or a class where the clone is expanded.

TRBD1,once,TRBV4-2,TRBJ1-2,TGTGCCAGCAGCCAAGATAATAGGGGGGACAGCTATGGCTACACCTTC,CASSQDNRGDSYGYTF
-,once,TRBV2,TRBJ2-5,TGTGCCAGCACTGGGTCTAGTGCAGAGACCCAGTACTTC,CASTGSSAETQYF
-,once,TRBV5-4,TRBJ2-5,TGTGCCAGCAGCTTGGCCGGTGGCAGTCGGCGGGACTTC,CASSLAGGSRRDF
TRBD2,-,TRBV6-6,TRBJ2-1,TGTGCCAGCAGCCCGGGACTAGCGGGGGGGCCCAATGAGCAGTTCTTC,CASSPGLAGGPNEQFF
-,many,TRBV7-9,TRBJ2-3,TGTGCCAGCAGCTTAACGGGGGAAGCAGATACGCAGTATTTT,CASSLTGEADTQYF
TRBD1,once,TRBV6-4,TRBJ2-3,TGTGCCAGCAGTGACCAACACAGGGGGCAGGGAGATACGCAGTATTTT,CASSDQHRGQGDTQYF
-,-,TRBV19,TRBJ1-4,TGTGCCAGTAGTAACAGGGCAACTAATGAAAAACTGTTTTTT,CASSNRATNEKLFF
-,-,TRBV6-5,TRBJ1-5,TGTGCCAGCAGGCCGACAGGCAGCAATCAGCCCCAGCATTTT,CASRPTGSNQPQHF
-,-,TRBV6-6,TRBJ1-1,TGTGCCAGCAGTTACCCCCCTCTTGAAGCTTTCTTT,CASSYPPLEAFF
TRBD1,few,TRBV5-1,TRBJ2-1,TGCGCCAGCAGCTTCGGACAGGGGGCGTTCAATGAGCAGTTCTTC,CASSFGQGAFNEQFF
-,once,TRBV10-2,TRBJ1-2,TGCGCCAGCAGTGCAGGGGAACTAAATGGCTACACCTTC,CASSAGELNGYTF
TRBD1,-,TRBV29-1,TRBJ2-4,TGCAGCGCCTCCAGGGGGCCTGGAGACATTCAGTACTTC,CSASRGPGDIQYF
-,-,TRBV7-6,TRBJ1-6,TGTGCCAGCAGCTTAGTCCACGGGAATAATTCACCCCTCCACTTT,CASSLVHGNNSPLHF
TRBD1,-,TRBV11-2,TRBJ2-7,TGTGCCAGCAGATCCCCCGGGACAGCCTCCTACGAGCAGTACTTC,CASRSPGTASYEQYF
-,-,TRBV29-1,TRBJ1-4,TGCAGCGTTGTAGGGGCAGATGAAAAACTGTTTTTT,CSVVGADEKLFF
-,-,TRBV10-3,TRBJ2-3,TGTGCCATCAGACTAGCCCTCAACACAGATACGCAGTATTTT,CAIRLALNTDTQYF
TRBD2,-,TRBV18,TRBJ2-3,TGTGCCAGCTCACAAGGCCCAGCGGGGAACACAGATACGCAGTATTTT,CASSQGPAGNTDTQYF
TRBD2,few,TRBV19,TRBJ2-5,TGTGCCAGTACTATGACTAGCGGTTTACAAGAGACCCAGTACTTC,CASTMTSGLQETQYF
-,-,TRBV30,TRBJ1-6,TGTGCCTGGAGGGGCAGTCCGAGTTCACCCCTCCACTTT,CAWRGSPSSPLHF
-,few,TRBV6-6,TRBJ2-3,TGTGCCAGCGTTGGTAGCCACACAGATACGCAGTATTTT,CASVGSHTDTQYF
TRBD1,-,TRBV30,TRBJ1-5,TGTGCCTGGTCCTCAGGGGGCGCAAGCAATCAGCCCCAGCATTTT,CAWSSGGASNQPQHF
TRBD1,few,TRBV4-1,TRBJ1-5,TGCGCTACCGGGACAGGGGTTGTGGGCAATCAGCCCCAGCATTTT,CATGTGVVGNQPQHF
-,-,TRBV30,TRBJ2-7,TGTGCCTGGAGTCCCCGGGACGAGCAGTACTTC,CAWSPRDEQYF
-,few,TRBV19,TRBJ1-1,TGTGCCAGTAGTATGACAGCGAACACTGAAGCTTTCTTT,CASSMTANTEAFF
TRBD2,-,TRBV5-1,TRBJ2-3,TGCGCCAGCAGCTTGGTGTGGGGGGGTCGCACAGATACGCAGTATTTT,CASSLVWGGRTDTQYF
TRBD1,-,TRBV6-5,TRBJ2-1,TGTGCCAGCAGTTACTCGACAGGGGGGGAGCAGTTCTTC,CASSYSTGGEQFF
-,-,TRBV30,TRBJ2-7,TGTGCCTGGAACAAGGGACTTACCTACGAGCAGTACTTC,CAWNKGLTYEQYF
TRBD1,-,TRBV28,TRBJ2-5,TGTGCCAGCGGACGACGACAGGGCACCCAGCAAGAGACCCAGTACTTC,CASGRRQGTQQETQYF
TRBD2,-,TRBV19,TRBJ2-5,TGTGCCAGTAGTCGGACTAGCGGTAGGAAGACCCAGTACTTC,CASSRTSGRKTQYF
-,few,TRBV6-1,TRBJ2-7,TGTGCCAGCAGTATAAGACAGAGCGCTCCCTACGAGCAGTACTTC,CASSIRQSAPYEQYF
TRBD1,-,TRBV9,TRBJ1-1,TGTGCCAGCAAATCAGGGGGCACTGAAGCTTTCTTT,CASKSGGTEAFF
TRBD1,-,TRBV9,TRBJ1-6,TGTGCCAGCAGCGAGGGGACAGGGGTAAAATCACCCCTCCACTTT,CASSEGTGVKSPLHF
-,-,TRBV28,TRBJ2-1,TGTGCCAGCAGTTCTAGGGGGGGCATTACTGAGCAGTTCTTC,CASSSRGGITEQFF
-,-,TRBV7-2,TRBJ2-7,TGTGCCAGCAGCCGCGGACTGTTCTACGAGCAGTACTTC,CASSRGLFYEQYF
-,-,TRBV19,TRBJ2-3,TGTGCCAGTAGTATAGGTGGGGCAGGGAGCACAGATACGCAGTATTTT,CASSIGGAGSTDTQYF
TRBD1,-,TRBV28,TRBJ2-4,TGTGCCAGCAGGGAACAGGGGCCAGCCAAAAACATTCAGTACTTC,CASREQGPAKNIQYF
-,-,TRBV6-6,TRBJ1-1,TGTGCCAGCAGGGCAGTGAACGCTGAAGCTTTCTTT,CASRAVNAEAFF
TRBD1,-,TRBV7-2,TRBJ1-1,TGTGCCAGCAGCTTTCTGGGACAGGAGTACACTGAAGCTTTCTTT,CASSFLGQEYTEAFF
TRBD2,-,TRBV19,TRBJ2-2,TGTGCCAGTAGTATGACTAGCGGGGGACTGAGGACCGGGGAGCTGTTTTTT,CASSMTSGGLRTGELFF
TRBD1,-,TRBV30,TRBJ1-2,TGTGCCTGGAAGGGACAGGGGAGCTATGGCTACACCTTC,CAWKGQGSYGYTF
-,-,TRBV19,TRBJ1-5,TGTGCCAGTAGTCCAGAGCAGGGGTTTGGCAATCAGCCCCAGCATTTT,CASSPEQGFGNQPQHF
TRBD1,-,TRBV6-4,TRBJ1-5,TGTGCCAGCAGTGACTGTCGAGGGGTCCCGGGACAGGGAACCAATCAGCCCCAGCATTTT,CASSDCRGVPGQGTNQPQHF
TRBD1,-,TRBV30,TRBJ1-2,TGTGCCGCAAACAGAAGGGTAGGGGGCAACTATGGCTACACCTTC,CAANRRVGGNYGYTF
-,few,TRBV7-8,TRBJ2-5,TGTGCCAGCAGCTTATCCAGGAAAGAGACCCAGTACTTC,CASSLSRKETQYF
TRBD1,-,TRBV5-3,TRBJ1-5,TGTGCCAGAAGATTCGGACAGGGACGGCAGCCCCAGCATTTT,CARRFGQGRQPQHF
-,-,TRBV30,TRBJ2-2,TGTGCCTGGAGTCCCCGCCGGGGGGAGCTGTTTTTT,CAWSPRRGELFF